This TCR beta chain is from a study of blood T cells in healthy people across ages. Together with a sample-barcoded 5' primer, a J-beta primer mix was included in a second PCR lasting roughly 6 to 12 cycles. TCRdb redid the calling of the 5' RACE reads with MiXCR, one entry per CDR3 protein. Of approximately 1.5 million distinct CDR3 sequences in the sample, about 42% were seen once. The sequencing input was blood. The clonotype was recovered from a woman aged 18-29 years in good health.

Here the CDR3 DNA reads TGTGCCAGCAGCTTCCGCCTGGGAGGAGCGGAAAAACTGTTTTTT. Encoded protein: CASSFRLGGAEKLFF. The chain joins TRBV7-2 to TRBJ1-4; D uncertain. Germline-derived CDR1 and CDR2 are SGHTA and FQGNSA. V lost 3 bases to trimming and J lost 8 bases, with 16 bases between them. CDR3 length equals 15 residues.